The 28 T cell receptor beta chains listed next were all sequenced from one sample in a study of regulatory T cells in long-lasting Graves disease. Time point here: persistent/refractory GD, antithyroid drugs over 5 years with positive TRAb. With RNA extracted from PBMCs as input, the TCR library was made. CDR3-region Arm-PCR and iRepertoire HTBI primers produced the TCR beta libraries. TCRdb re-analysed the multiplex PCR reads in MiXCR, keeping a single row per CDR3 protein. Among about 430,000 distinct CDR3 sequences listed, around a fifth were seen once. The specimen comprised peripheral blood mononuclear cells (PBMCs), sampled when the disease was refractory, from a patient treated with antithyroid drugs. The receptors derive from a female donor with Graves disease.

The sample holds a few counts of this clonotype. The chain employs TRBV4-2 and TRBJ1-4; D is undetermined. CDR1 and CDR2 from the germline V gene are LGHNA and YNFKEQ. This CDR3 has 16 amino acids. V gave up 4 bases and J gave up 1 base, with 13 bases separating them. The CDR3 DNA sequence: TGTGCCAGCAGCCCGGGTGTACTGCAAACTAATGAAAAACTGTTTTTT. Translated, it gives CASSPGVLQTNEKLFF.

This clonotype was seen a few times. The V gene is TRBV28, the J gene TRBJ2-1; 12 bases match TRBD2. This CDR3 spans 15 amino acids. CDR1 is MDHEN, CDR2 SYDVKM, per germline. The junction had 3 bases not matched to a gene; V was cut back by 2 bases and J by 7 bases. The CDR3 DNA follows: TGTGCCAGCAGTTTACTAGCGGGAGGGCAGAATGAGCAGTTCTTC. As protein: CASSLLAGGQNEQFF.

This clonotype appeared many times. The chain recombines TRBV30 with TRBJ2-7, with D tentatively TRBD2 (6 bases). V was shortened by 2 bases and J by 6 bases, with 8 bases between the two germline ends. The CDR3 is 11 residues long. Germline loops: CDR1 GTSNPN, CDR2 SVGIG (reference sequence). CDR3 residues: CAWSTGAEQYF. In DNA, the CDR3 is TGTGCCTGGAGTACGGGAGCCGAGCAGTACTTC.

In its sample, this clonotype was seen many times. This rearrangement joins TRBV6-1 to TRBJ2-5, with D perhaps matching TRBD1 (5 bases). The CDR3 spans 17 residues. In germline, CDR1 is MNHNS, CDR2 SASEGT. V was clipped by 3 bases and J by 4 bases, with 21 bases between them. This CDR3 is CASSDQAGIFLLETQYF. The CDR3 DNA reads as TGTGCCAGCAGTGATCAAGCAGGGATCTTTCTGCTAGAGACCCAGTACTTC.

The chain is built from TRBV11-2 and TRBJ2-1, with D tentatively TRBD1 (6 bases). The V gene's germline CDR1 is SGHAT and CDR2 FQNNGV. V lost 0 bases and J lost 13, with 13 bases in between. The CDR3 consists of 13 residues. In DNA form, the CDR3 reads TGTGCCAGCAGCTTAGAACCCACAGGGTACCAGTTCTTC. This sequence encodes CASSLEPTGYQFF.

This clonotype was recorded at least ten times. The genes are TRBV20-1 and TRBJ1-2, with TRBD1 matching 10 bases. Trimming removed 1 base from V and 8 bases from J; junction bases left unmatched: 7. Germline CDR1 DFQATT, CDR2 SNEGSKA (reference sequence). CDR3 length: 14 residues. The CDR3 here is CSARALGQGEGYTF. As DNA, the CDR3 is TGCAGTGCTAGAGCCCTCGGACAGGGGGAGGGCTACACCTTC.

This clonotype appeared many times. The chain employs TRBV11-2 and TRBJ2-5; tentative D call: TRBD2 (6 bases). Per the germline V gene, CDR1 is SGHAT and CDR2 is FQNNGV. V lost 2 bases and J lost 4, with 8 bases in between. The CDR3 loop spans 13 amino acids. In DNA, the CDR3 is TGTGCCAGCAGCTTAACTAGCCTAGAGACCCAGTACTTC. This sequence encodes CASSLTSLETQYF.

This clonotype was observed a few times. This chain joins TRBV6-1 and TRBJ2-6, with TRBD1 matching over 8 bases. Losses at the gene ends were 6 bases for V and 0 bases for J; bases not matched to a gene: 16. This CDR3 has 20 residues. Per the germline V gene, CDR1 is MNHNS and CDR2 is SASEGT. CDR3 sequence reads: CASRARTGYGAGSGANVLTF. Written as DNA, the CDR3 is TGTGCCAGCAGGGCCCGGACAGGGTACGGTGCGGGCTCTGGGGCCAACGTCCTGACTTTC.

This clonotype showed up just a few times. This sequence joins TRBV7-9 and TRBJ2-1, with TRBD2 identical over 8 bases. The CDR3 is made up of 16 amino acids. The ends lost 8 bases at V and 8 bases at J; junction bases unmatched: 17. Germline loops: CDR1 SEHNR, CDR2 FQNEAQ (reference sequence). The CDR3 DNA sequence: TGTGCCAGCGCTCGAGACGGGGGGGAGGGCCGACATGAGCAGTTCTTC. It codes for CASARDGGEGRHEQFF.

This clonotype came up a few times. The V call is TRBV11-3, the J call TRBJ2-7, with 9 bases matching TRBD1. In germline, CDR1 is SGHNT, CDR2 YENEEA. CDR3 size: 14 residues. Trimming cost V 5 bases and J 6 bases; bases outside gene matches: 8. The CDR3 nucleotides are TGTGCCAGCAGCGTGGGGGGGACAGGGTCCGAGCAGTACTTC. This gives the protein CASSVGGTGSEQYF.

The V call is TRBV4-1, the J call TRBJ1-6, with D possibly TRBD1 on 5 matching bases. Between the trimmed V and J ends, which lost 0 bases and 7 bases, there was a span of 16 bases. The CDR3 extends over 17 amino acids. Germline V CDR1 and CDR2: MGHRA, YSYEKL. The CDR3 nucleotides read TGCGCCAGCAGCCAAGAGTTCACAGGAGGCGCGAATTCACCCCTCCACTTT. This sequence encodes CASSQEFTGGANSPLHF.

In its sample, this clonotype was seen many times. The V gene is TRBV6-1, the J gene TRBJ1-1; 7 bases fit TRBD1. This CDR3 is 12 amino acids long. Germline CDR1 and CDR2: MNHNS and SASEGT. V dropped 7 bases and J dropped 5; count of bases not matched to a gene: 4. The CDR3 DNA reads TGTGCCAGCACCCAGGGGGAAACTGAAGCTTTCTTT. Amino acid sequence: CASTQGETEAFF.

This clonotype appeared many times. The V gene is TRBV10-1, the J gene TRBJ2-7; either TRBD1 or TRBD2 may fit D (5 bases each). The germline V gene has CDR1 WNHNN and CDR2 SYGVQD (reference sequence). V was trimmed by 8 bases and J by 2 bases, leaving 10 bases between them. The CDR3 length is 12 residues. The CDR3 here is CASLRGPYEQYF. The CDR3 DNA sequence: TGCGCCAGCCTCCGGGGACCCTACGAGCAGTACTTC.

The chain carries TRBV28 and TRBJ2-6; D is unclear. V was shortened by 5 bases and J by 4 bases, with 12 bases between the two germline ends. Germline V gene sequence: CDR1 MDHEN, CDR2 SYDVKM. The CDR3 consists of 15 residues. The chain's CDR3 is CASSTVLYGANVLTF. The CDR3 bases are TGTGCCAGCAGTACTGTCTTGTACGGGGCCAACGTCCTGACTTTC.

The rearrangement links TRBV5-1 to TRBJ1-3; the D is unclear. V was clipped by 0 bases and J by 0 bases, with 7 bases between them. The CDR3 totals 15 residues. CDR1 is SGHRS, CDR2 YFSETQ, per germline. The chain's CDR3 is CASSLAPISGNTIYF. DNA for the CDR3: TGCGCCAGCAGCTTGGCACCGATCTCTGGAAACACCATATATTTT.

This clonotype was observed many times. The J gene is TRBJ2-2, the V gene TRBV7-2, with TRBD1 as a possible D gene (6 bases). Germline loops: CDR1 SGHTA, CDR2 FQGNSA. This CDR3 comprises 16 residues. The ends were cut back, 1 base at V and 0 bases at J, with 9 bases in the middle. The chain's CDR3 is CASSLDWTANTGELFF. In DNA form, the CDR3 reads TGTGCCAGCAGCTTAGATTGGACAGCGAACACCGGGGAGCTGTTTTTT.

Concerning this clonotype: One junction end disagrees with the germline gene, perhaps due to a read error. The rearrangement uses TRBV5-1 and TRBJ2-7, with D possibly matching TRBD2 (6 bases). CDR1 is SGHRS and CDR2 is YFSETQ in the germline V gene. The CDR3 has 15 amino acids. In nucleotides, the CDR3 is TGCGCCAGCAACTTGGCCTGGGTAGCGGCCGTAGAGCAGTACTTC. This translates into CASNLAWVAAVEQYF. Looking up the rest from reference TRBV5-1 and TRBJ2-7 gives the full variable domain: KAGVTQTPRYLIKTRGQQVTLSCSPISGHRSVSWYQQTPGQGLQFLFEYFSETQRNKGNFPGRFSGRQFSNSRSEMNVSTLELGDSALYLCASNLAWVAAVEQYFGPGTRLTVT.

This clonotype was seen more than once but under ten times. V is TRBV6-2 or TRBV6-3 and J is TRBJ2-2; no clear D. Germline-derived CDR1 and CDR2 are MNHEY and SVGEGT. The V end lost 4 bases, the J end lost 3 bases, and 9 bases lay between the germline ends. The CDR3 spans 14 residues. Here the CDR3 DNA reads TGTGCCAGCAGTTCACAGTCCGACACCGGGGAGCTGTTTTTT. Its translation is CASSSQSDTGELFF.

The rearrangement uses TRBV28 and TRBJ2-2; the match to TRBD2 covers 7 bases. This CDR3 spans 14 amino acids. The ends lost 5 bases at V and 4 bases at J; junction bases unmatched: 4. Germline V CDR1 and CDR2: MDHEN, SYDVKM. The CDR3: CASSRASGTGELFF. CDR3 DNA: TGTGCCAGCAGTAGGGCTAGCGGCACCGGGGAGCTGTTTTTT. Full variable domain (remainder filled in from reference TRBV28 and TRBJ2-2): DVKVTQSSRYLVKRTGEKVFLECVQDMDHENMFWYRQDPGLGLRLIYFSYDVKMKEKGDIPEGYSVSREKKERFSLILESASTNQTSMYLCASSRASGTGELFFGEGSRLTVL.

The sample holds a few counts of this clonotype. CDR3 DNA: TGCAGTGCTAGACCAGGACAGGAGACTACCAATAGCAATCAGCCCCAGCATTTT. As protein: CSARPGQETTNSNQPQHF. J is TRBJ1-5 and V is TRBV20-1; 7 positions match TRBD1. Germline assignment: CDR1 DFQATT and CDR2 SNEGSKA (reference sequence). The CDR3 length is 18 residues. The J segment lost 0 bases and the V segment lost 2 bases, leaving 13 bases of the junction unmatched.

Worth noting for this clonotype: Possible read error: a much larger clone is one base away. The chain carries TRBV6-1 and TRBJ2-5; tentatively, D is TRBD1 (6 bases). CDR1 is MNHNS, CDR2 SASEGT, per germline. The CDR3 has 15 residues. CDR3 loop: CASGGLGQLQEAQYF. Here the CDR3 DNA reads TGTGCCAGCGGCGGCCTTGGACAGTTACAAGAGGCCCAGTACTTC.

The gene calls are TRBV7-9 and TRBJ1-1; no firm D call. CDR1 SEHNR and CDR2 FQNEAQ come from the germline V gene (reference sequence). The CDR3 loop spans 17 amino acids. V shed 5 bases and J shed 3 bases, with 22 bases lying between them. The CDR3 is CASSGKDDLARDTEAFF. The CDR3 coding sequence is TGTGCCAGCAGCGGGAAGGACGATCTCGCAAGGGACACTGAAGCTTTCTTT.

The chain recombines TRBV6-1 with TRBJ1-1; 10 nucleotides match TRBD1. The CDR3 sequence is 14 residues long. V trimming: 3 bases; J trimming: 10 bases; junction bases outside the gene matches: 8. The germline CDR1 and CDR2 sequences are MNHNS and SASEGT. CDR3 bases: TGTGCCAGCAGTGACGGCGGGACAGGGGTTGGAGCTTTCTTT. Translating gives CASSDGGTGVGAFF.

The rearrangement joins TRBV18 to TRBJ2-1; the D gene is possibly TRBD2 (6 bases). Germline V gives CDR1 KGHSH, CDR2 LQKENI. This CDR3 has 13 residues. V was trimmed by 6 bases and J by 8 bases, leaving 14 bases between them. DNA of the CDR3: TGTGCCAGCTCTCAACTAGCTTCGGATGAGCAGTTCTTC. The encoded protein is CASSQLASDEQFF.

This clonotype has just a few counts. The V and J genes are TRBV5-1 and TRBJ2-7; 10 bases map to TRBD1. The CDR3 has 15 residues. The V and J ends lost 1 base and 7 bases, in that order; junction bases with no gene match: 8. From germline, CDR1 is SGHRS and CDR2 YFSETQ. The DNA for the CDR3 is TGCGCCAGCAGCTTGATCGGGACAGGGGAATTGGAGCAGTACTTC. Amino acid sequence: CASSLIGTGELEQYF.

The CDR3 nucleotides read TGTGCCAGCAGCTTAGCCGGGACTAGCGCGAGCCAAGAGACCCAGTACTTC. It codes for CASSLAGTSASQETQYF. The V gene is TRBV2, the J gene TRBJ2-5; TRBD2 agrees at 10 bases. The CDR3 runs to 17 residues. The V segment lost 6 bases and the J segment 1 base; nucleotides outside the gene matches: 11. Germline V gene data show CDR1 as SNHLY and CDR2 as FYNNEI.

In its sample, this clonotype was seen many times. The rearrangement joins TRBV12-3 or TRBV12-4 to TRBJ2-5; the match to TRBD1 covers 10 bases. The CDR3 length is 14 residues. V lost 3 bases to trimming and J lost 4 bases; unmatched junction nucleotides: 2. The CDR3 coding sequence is TGTGCCAGCAGTTTGGGACAGGGGAGAGAGACCCAGTACTTC. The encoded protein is CASSLGQGRETQYF.

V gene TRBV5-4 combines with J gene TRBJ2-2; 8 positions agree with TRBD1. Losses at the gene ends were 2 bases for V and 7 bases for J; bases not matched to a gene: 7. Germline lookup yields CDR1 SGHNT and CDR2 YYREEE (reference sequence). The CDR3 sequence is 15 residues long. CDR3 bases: TGTGCCAGCAGCTTTACCACAGGGGGGAGCGGGGAGCTGTTTTTT. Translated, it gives CASSFTTGGSGELFF. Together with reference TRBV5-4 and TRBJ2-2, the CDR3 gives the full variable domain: ETGVTQSPTHLIKTRGQQVTLRCSSQSGHNTVSWYQQALGQGPQFIFQYYREEENGRGNFPPRFSGLQFPNYSSELNVNALELDDSALYLCASSFTTGGSGELFFGEGSRLTVL.